The rows below give T cell receptor beta chains drawn from one sample of a study of a mutant IDH1 vaccine in newly diagnosed glioma. Sequencing used immunoSEQ multiplex PCR; TCRdb keeps in-frame clones, though not all of them. The sample has fewer than 55,000 clones, about 86% seen once; the top ten hold more than 4.5%. Their specific antigens are unknown. Sequencing was performed on PBMCs, taken from a glioma patient whose treatment included an IDH1 peptide vaccine. The origin of the receptors is a woman in her 40s with glioma. Some clones in this sample may be carry-over from other donors' samples. CDR3s include the opening cysteine and the closing phenylalanine or tryptophan. D genes are given only for firm matches. Clone size is not always given. Where it is, it says once, few, many or a class for expanded clones.

j_call: TRBJ2-1
clone_size: -
v_call: TRBV4-1
d_call: TRBD2
cdr3_aa: CASSQGLVIVSEQFF
cdr3_nt: TGCGCCAGCAGCCAGGGACTAGTGATTGTTAGTGAGCAGTTCTTC

j_call: TRBJ2-6
clone_size: -
v_call: TRBV7-9
d_call: -
cdr3_aa: CASRPDVQGSGANVLTF
cdr3_nt: TGTGCCAGCAGGCCCGACGTTCAGGGGTCTGGGGCCAACGTCCTGACTTTC

j_call: TRBJ2-3
clone_size: -
v_call: TRBV10-2
d_call: TRBD2
cdr3_aa: CASSEFRLAGGDTQYF
cdr3_nt: TGCGCCAGCAGTGAGTTCAGACTAGCGGGGGGAGATACGCAGTATTTT

j_call: TRBJ1-2
clone_size: -
v_call: TRBV7-8
d_call: -
cdr3_aa: CASSSRGRQDNSNYGYTF
cdr3_nt: TGTGCCAGCAGCTCCAGGGGTAGACAGGACAATTCTAACTATGGCTACACCTTC

j_call: TRBJ1-1
clone_size: -
v_call: TRBV19
d_call: -
cdr3_aa: CASSKDSRVNTEAFF
cdr3_nt: TGTGCCAGTAGTAAGGACAGTAGAGTGAACACTGAAGCTTTCTTT

j_call: TRBJ2-5
clone_size: once
v_call: TRBV9
d_call: -
cdr3_aa: CASSVEGSLETQYF
cdr3_nt: TGTGCCAGCAGCGTAGAGGGCAGTCTGGAGACCCAGTACTTC

j_call: TRBJ1-4
clone_size: -
v_call: TRBV19
d_call: -
cdr3_aa: CASSRDRSQNEKLFF
cdr3_nt: TGTGCCAGTAGCCGCGACAGGAGCCAAAATGAAAAACTGTTTTTT

j_call: TRBJ2-3
clone_size: few
v_call: TRBV4-3
d_call: -
cdr3_aa: CASSQGTNPDTQYF
cdr3_nt: TGCGCCAGCAGCCAGGGGACGAACCCGGATACGCAGTATTTT

j_call: TRBJ2-3
clone_size: -
v_call: TRBV6-5
d_call: -
cdr3_aa: CASRGPGDTQYF
cdr3_nt: TGTGCCAGCAGAGGCCCGGGGGATACGCAGTATTTT

j_call: TRBJ1-2
clone_size: -
v_call: TRBV5-6
d_call: -
cdr3_aa: CASSLIGPNYGYTF
cdr3_nt: TGTGCCAGCAGCTTGATAGGACCGAACTATGGCTACACCTTC

j_call: TRBJ2-7
clone_size: -
v_call: TRBV5-4
d_call: -
cdr3_aa: CASSPIRSTYEQYF
cdr3_nt: TGTGCCAGCAGCCCTATCAGGTCAACCTACGAGCAGTACTTC

j_call: TRBJ2-7
clone_size: -
v_call: TRBV9
d_call: -
cdr3_aa: CASSFPPHF
cdr3_nt: TGTGCCAGCAGTTTTCCCCCCCACTTC

j_call: TRBJ1-1
clone_size: -
v_call: TRBV6-5
d_call: -
cdr3_aa: CASSAGLYTEAFF
cdr3_nt: TGTGCCAGCAGCGCAGGTTTGTACACTGAAGCTTTCTTT

j_call: TRBJ2-1
clone_size: -
v_call: TRBV29-1
d_call: TRBD2
cdr3_aa: CSANGGEQFF
cdr3_nt: TGCAGCGCCAACGGGGGGGAGCAGTTCTTC

j_call: TRBJ2-7
clone_size: -
v_call: TRBV7-8
d_call: -
cdr3_aa: CASGDPGSGEQYF
cdr3_nt: TGTGCCAGCGGGGACCCAGGGTCCGGCGAGCAGTACTTC

j_call: TRBJ2-1
clone_size: -
v_call: TRBV7-2
d_call: TRBD2
cdr3_aa: CASSFTSGSYNEQFF
cdr3_nt: TGTGCCAGCAGCTTCACTAGCGGCTCCTACAATGAGCAGTTCTTC

j_call: TRBJ2-2
clone_size: -
v_call: TRBV11-2
d_call: -
cdr3_aa: CASSLPLGELFF
cdr3_nt: TGTGCCAGCAGCCTGCCTCTCGGGGAGCTGTTTTTT

j_call: TRBJ1-2
clone_size: -
v_call: TRBV7-2
d_call: TRBD1
cdr3_aa: CASSLGQGAYGYTF
cdr3_nt: TGTGCCAGCAGCTTGGGACAGGGGGCCTATGGCTACACCTTC

j_call: TRBJ1-1
clone_size: -
v_call: TRBV7-9
d_call: -
cdr3_aa: CASSLASDRTEAFF
cdr3_nt: TGTGCCAGCAGCTTAGCTAGCGATCGCACTGAAGCTTTCTTT

j_call: TRBJ1-1
clone_size: few
v_call: TRBV5-1
d_call: -
cdr3_aa: CASSLGKGNTEAFF
cdr3_nt: TGCGCCAGCAGCTTGGGCAAGGGGAACACTGAAGCTTTCTTT

j_call: TRBJ2-1
clone_size: -
v_call: TRBV29-1
d_call: -
cdr3_aa: CSVEDGMGGTQFF
cdr3_nt: TGCAGCGTTGAAGACGGCATGGGTGGGACACAGTTCTTC

j_call: TRBJ2-3
clone_size: few
v_call: TRBV27
d_call: -
cdr3_aa: CASSFGDTNTDTQYF
cdr3_nt: TGTGCCAGCAGTTTCGGGGACACGAACACAGATACGCAGTATTTT

j_call: TRBJ2-7
clone_size: -
v_call: TRBV2
d_call: -
cdr3_aa: CASSDGNGGEQYF
cdr3_nt: TGTGCCAGCAGTGACGGCAACGGTGGCGAGCAGTACTTC

j_call: TRBJ2-4
clone_size: -
v_call: TRBV10-3
d_call: -
cdr3_aa: CAISPSGNKNIQYF
cdr3_nt: TGTGCCATCAGCCCTTCCGGGAACAAAAACATTCAGTACTTC

j_call: TRBJ1-1
clone_size: -
v_call: TRBV7-6
d_call: -
cdr3_aa: CASRSGGSGTEAFF
cdr3_nt: TGTGCCAGCCGCTCGGGGGGGAGTGGGACTGAAGCTTTCTTT

j_call: TRBJ2-7
clone_size: -
v_call: TRBV28
d_call: -
cdr3_aa: CASRSLGETEQYF
cdr3_nt: TGTGCCAGCAGGTCGCTGGGGGAGACCGAGCAGTACTTC

j_call: TRBJ2-2
clone_size: -
v_call: TRBV5-4
d_call: TRBD2
cdr3_aa: CASSDVQRGRNTGELFF
cdr3_nt: TGTGCCAGCAGCGATGTCCAGCGGGGGCGGAACACCGGGGAGCTGTTTTTT

j_call: TRBJ1-6
clone_size: -
v_call: TRBV27
d_call: -
cdr3_aa: CASSFLSRVNSPLHF
cdr3_nt: TGTGCCAGCAGTTTTTTAAGCCGCGTTAATTCACCCCTCCACTTT

j_call: TRBJ2-2
clone_size: -
v_call: TRBV4-1
d_call: -
cdr3_aa: CASSQGWRELFF
cdr3_nt: TGCGCCAGCAGCCAGGGGTGGCGGGAGCTGTTTTTT

j_call: TRBJ2-5
clone_size: few
v_call: TRBV7-8
d_call: -
cdr3_aa: CASSLRGKETQYF
cdr3_nt: TGTGCCAGCAGCTTAAGGGGGAAAGAGACCCAGTACTTC

j_call: TRBJ2-2
clone_size: -
v_call: TRBV2
d_call: TRBD2
cdr3_aa: CASSEIAGGRGGELFF
cdr3_nt: TGTGCCAGCAGTGAAATAGCGGGGGGCAGAGGCGGGGAGCTGTTTTTT

j_call: TRBJ2-1
clone_size: -
v_call: TRBV4-1
d_call: TRBD2
cdr3_aa: CASSQEAAGGSNEQFF
cdr3_nt: TGCGCCAGCAGCCAAGAGGCAGCGGGGGGGAGCAATGAGCAGTTCTTC

j_call: TRBJ1-5
clone_size: few
v_call: TRBV5-5
d_call: TRBD1
cdr3_aa: CASTRTGANQPQHF
cdr3_nt: TGTGCCAGCACCCGGACAGGGGCCAATCAGCCCCAGCATTTT

j_call: TRBJ2-7
clone_size: -
v_call: TRBV5-1
d_call: TRBD1
cdr3_aa: CASSPSGGISYEQYF
cdr3_nt: TGCGCCAGCAGCCCTTCAGGGGGCATCTCCTACGAGCAGTACTTC

j_call: TRBJ1-4
clone_size: -
v_call: TRBV4-1
d_call: -
cdr3_aa: CASSQGLNYDRSATNEKLFF
cdr3_nt: TGCGCCAGCAGCCAAGGACTCAATTACGACAGAAGTGCAACTAATGAAAAACTGTTTTTT

j_call: TRBJ2-5
clone_size: few
v_call: TRBV7-3
d_call: -
cdr3_aa: CASSLREGETQYF
cdr3_nt: TGTGCCAGCAGCTTAAGGGAAGGAGAGACCCAGTACTTC

j_call: TRBJ1-1
clone_size: -
v_call: TRBV5-6
d_call: TRBD1
cdr3_aa: CASSSRNDRVEAFF
cdr3_nt: TGTGCCAGCAGCTCCCGAAACGACAGGGTTGAAGCTTTCTTT

j_call: TRBJ1-3
clone_size: -
v_call: TRBV7-8
d_call: -
cdr3_aa: CASSPATTSGNTIYF
cdr3_nt: TGTGCCAGCAGCCCCGCGACAACCTCTGGAAACACCATATATTTT

j_call: TRBJ1-4
clone_size: few
v_call: TRBV6-5
d_call: -
cdr3_aa: CASRGGRGNEKLFF
cdr3_nt: TGTGCCAGCAGGGGGGGACGGGGGAATGAAAAACTGTTTTTT

j_call: TRBJ1-4
clone_size: -
v_call: TRBV7-9
d_call: -
cdr3_aa: CATRLSRNEKLFF
cdr3_nt: TGTGCCACCCGTCTAAGCCGTAATGAAAAACTGTTTTTT

j_call: TRBJ2-5
clone_size: -
v_call: TRBV4-3
d_call: TRBD2
cdr3_aa: CASSQVAGFLETQYF
cdr3_nt: TGCGCCAGCAGCCAGGTAGCGGGATTCTTAGAGACCCAGTACTTC

j_call: TRBJ1-5
clone_size: -
v_call: TRBV28
d_call: TRBD1
cdr3_aa: CASSAGRGQRNQPQHF
cdr3_nt: TGTGCCAGCAGTGCGGGTCGGGGACAGAGGAATCAGCCCCAGCATTTT

j_call: TRBJ1-3
clone_size: -
v_call: TRBV14
d_call: -
cdr3_aa: CASSQDSGNTIYF
cdr3_nt: TGTGCCAGCAGCCAAGACAGTGGAAACACCATATATTTT

j_call: TRBJ1-2
clone_size: -
v_call: TRBV7-2
d_call: -
cdr3_aa: CASSLGGTNYGYTF
cdr3_nt: TGTGCCAGCAGCTTAGGGGGGACTAACTATGGCTACACCTTC

j_call: TRBJ1-2
clone_size: -
v_call: TRBV4-3
d_call: -
cdr3_aa: CASSPDRWSYTF
cdr3_nt: TGCGCCAGCAGCCCCGACAGGTGGAGCTACACCTTC

j_call: TRBJ2-7
clone_size: -
v_call: TRBV7-9
d_call: -
cdr3_aa: CASSPGAVDEQYF
cdr3_nt: TGTGCCAGCAGCCCCGGGGCGGTTGATGAGCAGTACTTC

j_call: TRBJ1-4
clone_size: -
v_call: TRBV7-9
d_call: -
cdr3_aa: CASSLDYIPRGESEKLFF
cdr3_nt: TGTGCCAGCAGCTTAGATTACATTCCGCGGGGTGAAAGTGAAAAACTGTTTTTT